This TCR beta chain comes out of a study of cytomegalovirus exposure and HLA in healthy donors. Points from the study as a whole: A classifier reportedly called cytomegalovirus status with high sensitivity and specificity.

This clone came up a few times. Its antigen is undetermined. Germline loops: CDR1 GTSNPN, CDR2 SVGIG (reference sequence). CDR3 size: 14 residues. V lost 0 bases, J lost 2 bases, and 7 bases lay in between. PCR primers comprised 60 Vbeta and 13 Jbeta primers. Libraries were prepared by immunoSEQ multiplex PCR; TCRdb keeps only in-frame clonotypes and omits some of them. The sample holds about 100,000 clones; more than 75% are singletons and the top ten take 3.5% to 4%. This receptor was obtained from a woman in her fifties or sixties in good health and CMV-seropositive. The sequenced sample was PBMCs. V is TRBV30 and J is TRBJ2-2; no clear D. The CDR3 loop is CAWSVWANTGELFF. The CDR3 bases are TGTGCCTGGAGTGTATGGGCTAACACCGGGGAGCTGTTTTTT.